This T cell receptor beta chain was sequenced during a study of T cell responses to AZD1222 COVID-19 vaccine. Study conclusions and caveats: Donor demographics were predominantly white British with a female majority; clonal diversity may be underestimated.

CDR1 is KGHDR and CDR2 is SFDVKD in the germline V gene. CDR3 length: 17 residues. V lost 1 base and J lost 0, with 13 bases in between. As for this clone: The antigen is unknown.

Assay used: immunoSEQ multiplex PCR; TCRdb lists only in-frame clones, some missing. The table has 100,000 to 150,000 clones, roughly nine tenths seen once; the top ten hold 4.4%. The chain carries TRBV24-1 and TRBJ2-3, with D perhaps matching TRBD2 (5 bases). This TCR came from an adult in good health. Sequences were derived from peripheral blood, sampled on day 0 of AZD1222 vaccination. CDR3 DNA: TGTGCCACCAGTGATTTCCGGACTGCCGGTAGCACAGATACGCAGTATTTT. This sequence encodes CATSDFRTAGSTDTQYF.